These 14 T cell receptor beta chains were all obtained from the same sample, sequenced in a study of lymphopenia after photon versus proton radiotherapy. Data came from immunoSEQ multiplex PCR; TCRdb stores just in-frame clones and leaves some out. The sample consists of 75,000 to 95,000 clones, around 80% of them appearing once. Here the sequenced sample was peripheral blood, taken from a patient treated with proton-based radiotherapy. The receptors originated from a man in his 60s with pancreatic cancer.

The chain uses TRBV6-6 and TRBJ2-7, with D possibly TRBD2 on 5 matching bases. Deletions cut 1 base from V and 3 bases from J, with 13 bases between. The V gene's germline CDR1 is MNHNY and CDR2 SVGAGI (reference sequence). The CDR3 length is 15 residues. This chain's CDR3 is CASSYLAGGGYEQYF. The CDR3 DNA sequence: TGTGCCAGCAGTTACTTGGCAGGTGGAGGCTACGAGCAGTACTTC.

The chain combines TRBV7-6 with TRBJ2-2; 10 positions match TRBD2. The CDR3 has 15 amino acids. The germline gives CDR1 SGHVS, CDR2 FNYEAQ. With V trimmed by 1 base and J by 6 bases, 2 bases remained unmatched. The DNA of the CDR3 is TGTGCCAGCAGCTTAGTAGCGGGAGGCGCCGGGGAGCTGTTTTTT. Residues: CASSLVAGGAGELFF.

This sequence joins TRBV28 and TRBJ2-4; D ambiguous. V lost 8 bases and J 4 bases, leaving 12 bases between the germline ends. The CDR3 spans 13 residues. The germline V gene encodes CDR1 MDHEN and CDR2 SYDVKM. The CDR3 coding sequence is TGTGCCAGCGGTACAAGCCTGAAAAACATTCAGTACTTC. This sequence encodes CASGTSLKNIQYF.

The J gene is TRBJ2-1, the V gene TRBV29-1, with D possibly TRBD1 on 5 matching bases. The V and J ends lost 5 bases and 5 bases respectively, with 10 bases between them. The germline gives CDR1 SQVTM, CDR2 ANQGSEA. The CDR3 spans 12 residues. The CDR3 DNA follows: TGCAGCGTTCAAGCGACAGACAATGAGCAGTTCTTC. Its translation: CSVQATDNEQFF.

This chain connects TRBV29-1 to TRBJ2-7; a possible D gene is TRBD1 (6 bases). CDR1 SQVTM and CDR2 ANQGSEA come from the germline V gene. The V and J ends lost 7 bases and 7 bases respectively, with 14 bases between them. The CDR3 has 11 amino acids. The DNA for the CDR3 is TGCAGCGGTGGGGACAATTTAGAGCAGTACTTC. It codes for CSGGDNLEQYF.

The chain combines TRBV6-5 with TRBJ1-4; 9 bases fit TRBD1. From germline, CDR1 is MNHEY and CDR2 SVGAGI. This CDR3 spans 15 amino acids. After removal of 2 bases from V and 2 bases from J, the junction contained 0 bases not matched to a gene. CDR3 amino acids: CASSYDRGTNEKLFF. The CDR3, as DNA: TGTGCCAGCAGTTACGACAGGGGGACTAATGAAAAACTGTTTTTT.

The chain recombines TRBV11-2 with TRBJ1-1; no firm D call. Germline CDR1 is SGHAT and CDR2 is FQNNGV. V shed 1 base and J shed 4 bases, with 4 bases lying between them. There are 12 residues in the CDR3. CDR3 in amino acids: CASSLAATEAFF. The CDR3 DNA is TGTGCCAGCAGCTTAGCAGCCACTGAAGCTTTCTTT.

The chain combines TRBV30 with TRBJ2-4, with D uncertain. The V end lost 0 bases, the J end lost 2 bases, and 17 bases lay between the germline ends. The CDR3 runs to 17 residues. CDR1 and CDR2 (germline): GTSNPN, SVGIG (reference sequence). CDR3 DNA sequence: TGTGCCTGGAGTGTACGGGTGGGCCGCTCTTCCAAAAACATTCAGTACTTC. It translates to CAWSVRVGRSSKNIQYF.

The J gene is TRBJ2-3, the V gene TRBV19; tentatively, D is TRBD2 (6 bases). V lost 3 bases and J 4 bases, leaving 11 bases between the germline ends. The CDR3 consists of 14 residues. Germline CDR1 LNHDA, CDR2 SQIVND (reference sequence). The CDR3 bases are TGTGCCAGTAGTATCCGGGAGACGGCAGATACGCAGTATTTT. It encodes CASSIRETADTQYF.

This chain connects TRBV15 to TRBJ2-3; 8 nucleotides agree with TRBD1. The CDR3 length is 16 residues. Germline V gene data show CDR1 as LNHNV and CDR2 as YYDKDF (reference sequence). J was trimmed by 6 bases and V by 4 bases; bases with no gene match: 12. The CDR3 sequence is CATSKGQGVQVDTQYF. The CDR3 DNA sequence: TGTGCCACCAGCAAAGGACAGGGCGTACAGGTCGATACGCAGTATTTT.

This CDR3 is CASSEQGARGYTF. For the CDR3, the DNA is TGTGCCAGCAGTGAACAGGGGGCTCGCGGCTACACCTTC. This chain uses TRBV6-1 with TRBJ1-2, with 8 bases matching TRBD1. Germline V CDR1 and CDR2: MNHNS, SASEGT. The CDR3 spans 13 residues. Trimming at V came to 2 bases and at J to 8 bases, leaving 4 bases not matched to a gene.

The chain is built from TRBV6-4 and TRBJ2-3, with 7 nucleotides matching TRBD2. This CDR3 spans 17 amino acids. Germline CDR1 reads MRHNA; CDR2 reads SNTAGT. J gave up 1 base and V 0 bases, and 7 bases lay outside the gene matches. CDR3 bases: TGTGCCAGCAGTGACTCATCTACGGGAGGAGGCACAGATACGCAGTATTTT. Its translation is CASSDSSTGGGTDTQYF.

The chain links TRBV19 to TRBJ2-5, with TRBD2 matching over 11 bases. There are 15 residues in the CDR3. J lost 4 bases, V lost 4 bases, and 5 bases had no gene match. Germline V lookup: CDR1 LNHDA, CDR2 SQIVND (reference sequence). This chain's CDR3 is CASSTTSGGLETQYF. Written as DNA, the CDR3 is TGTGCCAGTAGTACTACTAGCGGGGGACTAGAGACCCAGTACTTC. The complete variable domain, with remaining parts taken from reference TRBV19 and TRBJ2-5, reads DGGITQSPKYLFRKEGQNVTLSCEQNLNHDAMYWYRQDPGQGLRLIYYSQIVNDFQKGDIAEGYSVSREKKESFPLTVTSAQKNPTAFYLCASSTTSGGLETQYFGPGTRLLVL.

This clone has only one observation. The genes are TRBV11-3 and TRBJ2-1; D is possibly TRBD1 (6 bases). Trimming took 3 bases from V and 5 from J, leaving 8 bases between them. The CDR3 runs to 13 residues. Germline CDR1 is SGHNT and CDR2 is YENEEA. Written as DNA, the CDR3 is TGTGCCAGCAGCTTGGGGGCCAACAATGAGCAGTTCTTC. Its translation is CASSLGANNEQFF.